Sequencing of this TCR beta chain was carried out in a study of cytomegalovirus exposure and HLA in healthy donors. CDR1 and CDR2 (germline): MDHEN, SYDVKM. V gave up 2 bases and J gave up 7 bases, with 8 bases separating them. The CDR3 extends over 12 amino acids. General observations from the study: CMV serostatus was the only immune exposure information that was available. Earlier findings revealed that most TCR beta V segments proved productive either about 90% or about 30% of the time.

Of note for this clone: Its cognate antigen is unknown.

With 60 Vbeta and 13 Jbeta primers, the PCR was carried out. Profiling relied on immunoSEQ multiplex PCR, and the TCRdb table lists in-frame clones only, not all of them. The sample holds 60,000 to 90,000 clones, 70% seen once. This clonotype was sampled from a woman in her forties or fifties in good health and CMV-seropositive. The sample taken for sequencing was PBMCs. This rearrangement joins TRBV28 to TRBJ1-2, with unresolved D. CDR3 residues: CASSLPTGGYTF. DNA of the CDR3: TGTGCCAGCAGTTTACCAACGGGTGGCTACACCTTC.